Listed below are T cell receptor beta chains from one sample, sequenced in a study of blood T cell repertoires in COVID-19. Sequencing used immunoSEQ multiplex PCR; TCRdb keeps in-frame clones, though not all of them. The sample yields some 74,000 clones, around 89% seen once. Material: peripheral blood. Receptors originate from a woman of 80 years or more with acute or convalescent COVID-19. Each CDR3 is given without its conserved first and last residue. Fields, in order: CDR3 protein, J gene, V gene.

CDR3aa: ASSQETPLGGTDTQY
j_gene: TRBJ2-3
v_gene: TRBV14

CDR3aa: AASSRDTQY
j_gene: TRBJ2-3
v_gene: TRBV6-5

CDR3aa: AWSALLRQGITSLNTEAF
j_gene: TRBJ1-1
v_gene: TRBV30

CDR3aa: ASSPGTGASNSPLH
j_gene: TRBJ1-6
v_gene: TRBV2

CDR3aa: ASSQDGQGNYGYT
j_gene: TRBJ1-2
v_gene: TRBV4-3

CDR3aa: ASSLGDSHQPQH
j_gene: TRBJ1-5
v_gene: TRBV21-1

CDR3aa: AISESGTSGSHEQY
j_gene: TRBJ2-7
v_gene: TRBV10-3

CDR3aa: ASSVVETGVETQY
j_gene: TRBJ2-5
v_gene: TRBV5-8

CDR3aa: ASSEQGGRAVDTQY
j_gene: TRBJ2-3
v_gene: TRBV2

CDR3aa: ASKLFFGGDTEAF
j_gene: TRBJ1-1
v_gene: TRBV7-2

CDR3aa: ASSLVGSSNEQY
j_gene: TRBJ2-7
v_gene: TRBV7-2

CDR3aa: ASSYDQGMNTEAF
j_gene: TRBJ1-1
v_gene: TRBV6-6

CDR3aa: SGGGIMNTEAF
j_gene: TRBJ1-1
v_gene: TRBV29-1

CDR3aa: ASSNSGGGYGYT
j_gene: TRBJ1-2
v_gene: TRBV5-1

CDR3aa: ASSRDYLNEQF
j_gene: TRBJ2-1
v_gene: TRBV14

CDR3aa: ASIAGDPYNEQF
j_gene: TRBJ2-1
v_gene: TRBV18

CDR3aa: ASSIAYSGMNTEAF
j_gene: TRBJ1-1
v_gene: TRBV19

CDR3aa: AISGQGAHTEAF
j_gene: TRBJ1-1
v_gene: TRBV10-3

CDR3aa: ASSESGGNEDTQY
j_gene: TRBJ2-3
v_gene: TRBV25-1

CDR3aa: ASSPGTGRYNSPLH
j_gene: TRBJ1-6
v_gene: TRBV27

CDR3aa: ASSYRGGYNSPLH
j_gene: TRBJ1-6
v_gene: TRBV5-1

CDR3aa: ASIQGLAGCEHRGAV
j_gene: TRBJ2-2
v_gene: TRBV7-3

CDR3aa: ASSSTGTEAF
j_gene: TRBJ1-1
v_gene: TRBV5-1

CDR3aa: ASSLRQGNEKLF
j_gene: TRBJ1-4
v_gene: TRBV5-1

CDR3aa: ASSQEQSYSGNTIY
j_gene: TRBJ1-3
v_gene: TRBV4-1

CDR3aa: ASSLGTSSGGQPQH
j_gene: TRBJ1-5
v_gene: TRBV7-2